Below, one TCR beta chain is given with its context. Its antigen is unknown. Blood specimens came from baseline, cycle 4 day 1, and cycle 7 day 1. Clones were sequenced by immunoSEQ multiplex PCR, and TCRdb holds only the in-frame ones, with some missing. Here the sample spans 55,000 to 65,000 clones, around 84% being singletons. The data originate from a study of OX40 agonist ivuxolimab in advanced cancers. Study-level information: People in dose escalation had one of these cancers: hepatocellular carcinoma, melanoma, renal cell or head and neck cancer.

Trimming shortened V by 8 bases and J by 4 bases, and 11 bases separated the two germline ends. This CDR3 has 12 residues. Germline CDR1 and CDR2: MDHEN and SYDVKM. Whole-study results and caveats: Antigens targeted by the expanded peripheral T cells were not determined.

The chain uses TRBV28 and TRBJ1-2; D gene unclear. The sample consisted of CD4+ or CD8+ T cells sorted from blood, taken in a trial of the OX40 agonist ivuxolimab. This receptor was identified in an adult with an advanced solid tumor such as melanoma, head and neck, liver or kidney cancer. The CDR3 loop reads CASGQRGYGYTF. CDR3 sequence (DNA): TGTGCCAGCGGGCAGCGCGGCTATGGCTACACCTTC.